These T cell receptor beta chains were read from a single sample in a study of blood T cells in healthy people across ages. TCRdb reprocessed the 5' RACE reads via MiXCR and lists one record per CDR3 protein. The sample carries approximately 960,000 distinct CDR3 sequences, 25% to 35% recorded once. The same specimen was also included in a second study, on T cells of mothers and their children.

Material for sequencing was blood. All receptors derive from a woman in her forties in good health. CDR3s include the opening cysteine and the closing phenylalanine or tryptophan.

CDR3aa,v_gene,j_gene
CSARTGQGAAYGYTF,TRBV20-1,TRBJ1-2
CASSQDLTGPTGELFF,TRBV4-3,TRBJ2-2
CASSVYQIFMDYGYTF,TRBV9,TRBJ1-2
CSARDGAGAETQYF,TRBV20-1,TRBJ2-5
CASSLTDYSNQPQHF,TRBV5-1,TRBJ1-5
CASTQLAGTANTGELFF,TRBV6-2/TRBV6-3,TRBJ2-2
CASSLAARGGLNIQYF,TRBV5-1,TRBJ2-4
CSPSIPAGGDLTYGYTF,TRBV20-1,TRBJ1-2
CASSFGQFGSPLHF,TRBV7-9,TRBJ1-6
CASSPSGGVAGDTQYF,TRBV4-3,TRBJ2-3
CATGPSGTHEQYF,TRBV24-1,TRBJ2-7
CSARVGSTGELFF,TRBV20-1,TRBJ2-2
CSARGRGGSTYDEQYF,TRBV20-1,TRBJ2-7
CASSAGTGGGGETQYF,TRBV5-1,TRBJ2-5
CTSSYADRNTGELFF,TRBV28,TRBJ2-2
CASSYGRGPRGNEQYF,TRBV19,TRBJ2-7
CASSVGLAGATQETQFF,TRBV9,-
CASSYAPLAGAHTQYF,TRBV7-2,TRBJ2-3
CASSPGTGATGYTF,TRBV14,TRBJ1-2
CASLQCYQTGVIETQYF,TRBV5-1,TRBJ2-5
CASSEGSGGAETQYF,TRBV6-1,TRBJ2-5
CASSPTGAGNTDTQYF,TRBV5-4,TRBJ2-3
CAIRGDRADYEQYF,TRBV10-3,-
CASSEGGAVRYGYTF,TRBV6-1,TRBJ1-2
CASRDGENSPLHF,TRBV6-2/TRBV6-3,TRBJ1-6
CASSLESTGGYGYTF,TRBV7-9,TRBJ1-2